This T cell receptor beta chain was profiled in a study of tumor and adjacent non-tumor tissue in lung cancer. The library came from three nested PCR rounds adapted from ARM-PCR protocols. TCRdb re-analysed the multiplex PCR reads in MiXCR, keeping a single row per CDR3 protein. The data hold 45,000 or so distinct CDR3 sequences, with around 67% observed a single time. This sample's RNA came from whole unsorted tissue. More than 3 cm separated this lung sample from the edge of the tumor. Newly diagnosed lung cancer patients had thoracic surgery in China, August–late 2014, without prior chemotherapy. Regarding this clonotype: What it recognizes is unknown.

Findings of the study overall: Compared with tumor, normal lung showed significantly lower TCR diversity. In normal lung, the top 100 clones were significantly more dominant than in tumor.

Germline V lookup: CDR1 MGHRA, CDR2 YSYEKL. The V end was cut by 2 bases, the J end by 6 bases, with 14 bases between. The CDR3 has 15 amino acids. This chain connects TRBV4-1 to TRBJ1-5; tentative D call: TRBD1 (6 bases). Sequencing input: distant non-tumor lung tissue. The origin of this receptor is a woman aged 40 to 50 with non-small cell lung cancer. CDR3 DNA sequence: TGCGCCAGCAGCCAACGGATAGGGACAACTCAGCCCCAGCATTTT. This translates into CASSQRIGTTQPQHF.